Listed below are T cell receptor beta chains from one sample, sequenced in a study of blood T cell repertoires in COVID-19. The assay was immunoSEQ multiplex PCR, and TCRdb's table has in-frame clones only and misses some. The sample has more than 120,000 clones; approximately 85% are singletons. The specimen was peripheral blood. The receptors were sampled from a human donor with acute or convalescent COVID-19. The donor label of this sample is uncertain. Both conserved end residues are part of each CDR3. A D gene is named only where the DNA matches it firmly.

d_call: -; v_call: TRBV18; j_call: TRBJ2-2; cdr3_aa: CASSPAGTLNTGELFF
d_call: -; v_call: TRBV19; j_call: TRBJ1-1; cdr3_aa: CASSPTIMNTEAFF
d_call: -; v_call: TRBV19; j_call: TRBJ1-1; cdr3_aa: CATRGAGVSTEAFF
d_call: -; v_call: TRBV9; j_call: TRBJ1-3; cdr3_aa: CASSVVGGFGGAGNTIYF
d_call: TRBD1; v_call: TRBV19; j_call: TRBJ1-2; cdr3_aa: CASRPDRGYGYTF
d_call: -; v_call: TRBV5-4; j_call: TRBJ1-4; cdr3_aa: CASSLYGATNEKLFF
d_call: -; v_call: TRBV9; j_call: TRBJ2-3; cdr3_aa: CASSVVVGRDTQYF
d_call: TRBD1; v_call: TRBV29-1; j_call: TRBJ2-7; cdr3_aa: CSVKQGQFSYEQYF
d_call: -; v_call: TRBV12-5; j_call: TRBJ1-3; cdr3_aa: CASGFSSGNTIYF
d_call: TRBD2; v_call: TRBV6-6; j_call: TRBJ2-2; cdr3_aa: CASSFLAGGNTGELFF
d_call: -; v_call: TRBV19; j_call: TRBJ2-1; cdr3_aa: CASSMGLLHNEQFF
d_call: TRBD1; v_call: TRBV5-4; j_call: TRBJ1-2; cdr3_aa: CASSPRDRGPGAGYTF
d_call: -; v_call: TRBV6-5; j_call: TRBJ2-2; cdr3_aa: CASSSSRPGELFF
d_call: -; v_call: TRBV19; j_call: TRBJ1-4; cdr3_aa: CASSKGRGTTNEKLFF
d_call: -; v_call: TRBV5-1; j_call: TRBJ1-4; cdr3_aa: CASSLSDEKLFF
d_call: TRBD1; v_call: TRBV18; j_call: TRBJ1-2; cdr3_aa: CASSPLPAQQGLGYGYTF
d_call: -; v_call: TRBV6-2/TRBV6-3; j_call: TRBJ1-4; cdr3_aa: CASSLDREKLFF
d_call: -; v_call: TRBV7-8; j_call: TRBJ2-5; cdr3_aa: CASSSGDQETQYF
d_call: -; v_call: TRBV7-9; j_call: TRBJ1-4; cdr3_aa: CASSLREEKLFF
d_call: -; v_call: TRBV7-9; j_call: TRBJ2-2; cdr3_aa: CASSFQTNTGELFF
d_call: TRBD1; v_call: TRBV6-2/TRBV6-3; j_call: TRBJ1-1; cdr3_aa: CASSIGGWTGGLAFF
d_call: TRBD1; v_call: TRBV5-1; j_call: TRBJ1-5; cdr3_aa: CASSSDREDGNQPQHF
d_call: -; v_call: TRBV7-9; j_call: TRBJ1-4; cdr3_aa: CASSSQGRDEKLFF
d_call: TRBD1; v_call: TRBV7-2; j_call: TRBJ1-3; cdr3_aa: CASSATGVRGNTIYF
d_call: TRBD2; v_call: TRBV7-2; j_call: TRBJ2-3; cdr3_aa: CASSGRVSGGSDTQYF
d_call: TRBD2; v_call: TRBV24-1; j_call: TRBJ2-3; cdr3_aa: CATNHGGSPPGADTQYF
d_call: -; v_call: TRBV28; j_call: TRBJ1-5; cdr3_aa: CASSFPNRVRSNQPQHF
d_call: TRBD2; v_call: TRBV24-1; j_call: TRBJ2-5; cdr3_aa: CATSDSRGEETQYF
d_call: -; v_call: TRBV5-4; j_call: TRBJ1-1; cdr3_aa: CASSRGALRTEAFF
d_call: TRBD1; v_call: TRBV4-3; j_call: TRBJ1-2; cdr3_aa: CASSQEGTGYYDYTF
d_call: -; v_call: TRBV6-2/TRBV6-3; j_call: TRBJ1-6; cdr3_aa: CASSYAGRRSPLHF
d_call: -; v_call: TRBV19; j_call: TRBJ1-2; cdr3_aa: CATRTELNYGYTF
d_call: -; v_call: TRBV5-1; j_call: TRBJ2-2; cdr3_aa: CASSFRDTRSAGELFF
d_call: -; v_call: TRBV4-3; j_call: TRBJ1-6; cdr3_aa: CASSQEVKFAGNNSPLHF
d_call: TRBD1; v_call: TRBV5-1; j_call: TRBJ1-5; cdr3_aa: CASSKGQGLGQPQHF
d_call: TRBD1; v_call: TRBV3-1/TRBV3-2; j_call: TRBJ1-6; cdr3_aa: CASSLLDRGPYNSPLHF
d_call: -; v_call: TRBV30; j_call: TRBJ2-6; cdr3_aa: CAGGTVPSSGANVLTF
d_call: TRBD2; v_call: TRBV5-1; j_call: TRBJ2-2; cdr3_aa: CASSFETSAGELFF
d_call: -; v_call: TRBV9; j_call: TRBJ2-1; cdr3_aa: CASSMRQYNEQFF
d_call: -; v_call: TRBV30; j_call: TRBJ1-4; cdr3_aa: CAWSDQRYYEKLFF
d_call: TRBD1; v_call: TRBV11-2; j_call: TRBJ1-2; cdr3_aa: CASSLTRTGESGYTF
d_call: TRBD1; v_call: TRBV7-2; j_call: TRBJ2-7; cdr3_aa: CATEETGLREQYF
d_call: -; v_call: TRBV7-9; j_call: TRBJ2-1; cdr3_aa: CASSFGETDNEQFF
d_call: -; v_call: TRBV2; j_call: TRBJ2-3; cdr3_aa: CASGSFRGGDTQYF
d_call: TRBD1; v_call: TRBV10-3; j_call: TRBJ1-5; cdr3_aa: CAIGSGQGAQPQHF
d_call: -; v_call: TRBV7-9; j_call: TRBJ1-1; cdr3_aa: CASSLVPDNLIKAFF
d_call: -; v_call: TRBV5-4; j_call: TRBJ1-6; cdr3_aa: CASSSTGISPLHF
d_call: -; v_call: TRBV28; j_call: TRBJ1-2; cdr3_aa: CASSFAQGSDGYTF
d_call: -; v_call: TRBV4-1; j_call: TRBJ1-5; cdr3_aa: CASSPQGSGQPQHF
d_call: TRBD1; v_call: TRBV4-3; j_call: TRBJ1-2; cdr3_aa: CASSQDRVGTGGHGAF
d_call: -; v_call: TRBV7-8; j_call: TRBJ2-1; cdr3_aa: CASSPAGLSNEQFF
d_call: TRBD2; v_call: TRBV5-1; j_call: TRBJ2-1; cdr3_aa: CASSKGLAGSTEQFF
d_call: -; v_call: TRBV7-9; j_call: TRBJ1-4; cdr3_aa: CASSPRSGDARHEKLFF
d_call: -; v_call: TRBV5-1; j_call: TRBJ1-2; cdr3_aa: CASSPEGAYGYTF
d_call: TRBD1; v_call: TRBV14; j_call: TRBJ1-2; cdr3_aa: CASSQAQTGPNYGYTF